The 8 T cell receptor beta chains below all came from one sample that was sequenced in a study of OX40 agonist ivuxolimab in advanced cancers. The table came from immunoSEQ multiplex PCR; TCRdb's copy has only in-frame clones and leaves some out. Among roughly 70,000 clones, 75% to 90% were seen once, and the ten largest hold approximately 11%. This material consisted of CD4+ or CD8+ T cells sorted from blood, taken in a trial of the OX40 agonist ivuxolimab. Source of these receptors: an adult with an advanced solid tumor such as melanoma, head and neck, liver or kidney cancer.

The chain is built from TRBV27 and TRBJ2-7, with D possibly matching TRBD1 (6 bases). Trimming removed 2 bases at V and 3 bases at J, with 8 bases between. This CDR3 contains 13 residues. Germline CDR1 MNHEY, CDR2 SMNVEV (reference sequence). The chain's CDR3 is CASSLQGYYEQYF. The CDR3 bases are TGTGCCAGCAGTTTACAGGGGTACTACGAGCAGTACTTC.

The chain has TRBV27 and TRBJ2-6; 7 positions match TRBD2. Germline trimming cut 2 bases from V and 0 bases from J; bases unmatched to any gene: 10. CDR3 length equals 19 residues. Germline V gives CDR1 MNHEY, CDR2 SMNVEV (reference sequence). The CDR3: CASSLEAGRLYSGANVLTF. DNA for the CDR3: TGTGCCAGCAGTTTAGAAGCGGGGAGGCTATACTCTGGGGCCAACGTCCTGACTTTC. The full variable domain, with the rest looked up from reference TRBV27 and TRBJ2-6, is EAQVTQNPRYLITVTGKKLTVTCSQNMNHEYMSWYRQDPGLGLRQIYYSMNVEVTDKGDVPEGYKVSRKEKRNFPLILESPSPNQTSLYFCASSLEAGRLYSGANVLTFGAGSRLTVL.

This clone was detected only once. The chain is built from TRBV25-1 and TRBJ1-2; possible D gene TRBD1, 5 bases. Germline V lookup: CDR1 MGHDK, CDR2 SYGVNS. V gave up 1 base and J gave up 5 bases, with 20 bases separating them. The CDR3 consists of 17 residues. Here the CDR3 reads CASSESGVGQGSYGYTF. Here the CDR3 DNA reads TGTGCCAGCAGTGAATCCGGGGTCGGTCAGGGAAGTTATGGCTACACCTTC.

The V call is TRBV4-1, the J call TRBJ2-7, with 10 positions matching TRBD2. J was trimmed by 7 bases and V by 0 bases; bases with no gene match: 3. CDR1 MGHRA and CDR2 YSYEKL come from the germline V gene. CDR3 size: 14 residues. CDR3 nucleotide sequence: TGCGCCAGCAGCCAAGAGGGACTAGCGAGGGAGCAGTACTTC. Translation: CASSQEGLAREQYF.

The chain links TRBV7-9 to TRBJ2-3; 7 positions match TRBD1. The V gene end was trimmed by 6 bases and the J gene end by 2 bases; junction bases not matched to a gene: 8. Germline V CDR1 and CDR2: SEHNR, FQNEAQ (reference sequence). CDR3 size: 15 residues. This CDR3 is CASSSRDSTTDTQYF. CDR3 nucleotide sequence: TGTGCCAGCAGTTCCCGGGACAGTACCACAGATACGCAGTATTTT.

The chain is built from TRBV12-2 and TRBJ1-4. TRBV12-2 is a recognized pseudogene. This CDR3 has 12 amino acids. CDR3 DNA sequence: TGTGCAAGTCGCCACACGGAGGAAAAACTGTTTTTT. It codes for CASRHTEEKLFF.

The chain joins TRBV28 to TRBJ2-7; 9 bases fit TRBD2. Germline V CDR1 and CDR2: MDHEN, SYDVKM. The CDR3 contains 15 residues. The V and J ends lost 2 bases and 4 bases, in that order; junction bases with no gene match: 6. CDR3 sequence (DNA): TGTGCCAGCAGTTTAATGGCTAGCGGGACTTACGAGCAGTACTTC. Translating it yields CASSLMASGTYEQYF.

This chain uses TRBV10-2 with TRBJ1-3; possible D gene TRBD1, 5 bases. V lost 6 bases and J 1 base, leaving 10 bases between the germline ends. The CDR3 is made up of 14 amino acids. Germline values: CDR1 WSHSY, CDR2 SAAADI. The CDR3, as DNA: TGCGCCAGCAGGGCGAGGGGATCTGGAAACACCATATATTTT. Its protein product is CASRARGSGNTIYF.